The sequence of this T cell receptor (beta chain) was determined in a study of cytotoxic CD8 clonotypes in ibrutinib-treated CLL. This table comes from immunoSEQ multiplex PCR, and its TCRdb copy is limited to in-frame clones, with some not included. Among approximately 190,000 clones listed, just over 70% were seen once. Germline V gives CDR1 MDHEN, CDR2 SYDVKM. There are 14 residues in the CDR3. The trim removed 5 bases at V and 2 bases at J, leaving 4 bases unmatched. This clone turned up a few times. Within the sample, other DNA sequences also encode this same CDR3. The TCR was taken from a human donor with chronic lymphocytic leukemia. This specimen was PBMCs, taken after 12 months of ibrutinib treatment. The chain has TRBV28 and TRBJ2-5; TRBD1 matches at 8 bases. The CDR3 region is CASSTRQGQETQYF. In DNA, the CDR3 is TGTGCCAGCAGTACCCGACAGGGGCAAGAGACCCAGTACTTC. Complete variable domain (other parts from reference TRBV28 and TRBJ2-5): DVKVTQSSRYLVKRTGEKVFLECVQDMDHENMFWYRQDPGLGLRLIYFSYDVKMKEKGDIPEGYSVSREKKERFSLILESASTNQTSMYLCASSTRQGQETQYFGPGTRLLVL.